This T cell receptor (beta chain) was identified in a study of blood T cells in healthy people across ages. As regards this clonotype: Its target is not known.

Study results and caveats: The diversity estimates, figures obtained from one million T cells, were considered underestimates.

Alongside a J-beta primer mix, a sample-barcoded 5' primer served in a second PCR lasting roughly 6 to 11 cycles. TCRdb recomputed calls from the 5' RACE reads with MiXCR, one row per CDR3 protein. The sample yields 650,000 to 1,000,000 distinct CDR3 sequences, around 36% seen once. The authors isolated at least 6 million PBMCs per sample. The sequenced sample was blood. The sequence came from a man aged 18 to 29 in good health.

CDR3 sequence reads: CAISARTGDGEQYF. The CDR3 DNA reads as TGTGCCATCAGTGCCCGGACAGGGGATGGTGAGCAGTACTTC. The rearrangement joins TRBV10-3 to TRBJ2-7, with 9 positions matching TRBD1. J was trimmed by 7 bases and V by 4 bases; bases with no gene match: 8. Germline CDR1 and CDR2: ENHRY and SYGVKD. The CDR3 is made up of 14 amino acids.